One sample yielded the 14 T cell receptor beta chains listed below, sequenced in a study of blood T cell repertoires in COVID-19. Profiled with immunoSEQ multiplex PCR; TCRdb holds only in-frame clones, not every one. The table records 400,000 to 550,000 clones, 70% to 90% of them present only once. Input material: PBMCs or T cells enriched from blood (not recorded which). The receptor set was obtained from a woman aged 18-30 years with acute COVID-19.

The chain is built from TRBV12-5 and TRBJ2-1; TRBD2 matches 13 bases. After removal of 3 bases from V and 5 bases from J, the junction contained 7 bases not matched to a gene. Germline CDR1 reads LGHNT; CDR2 reads FRNRAP. CDR3 length: 17 residues. CDR3 bases: TGTGCTAGTGGTTTCGTAACTAGCGGGAGGGCCAACAATGAGCAGTTCTTC. It translates to CASGFVTSGRANNEQFF.

This chain uses TRBV18 with TRBJ2-1, with 8 bases aligning to TRBD2. CDR1 is KGHSH, CDR2 LQKENI, per germline. With 6 bases clipped from V and 5 bases from J, the junction kept 9 bases outside the gene matches. The CDR3 contains 15 residues. The CDR3 spells CASSPTAGANNEQFF. CDR3 DNA: TGTGCCAGCTCCCCCACAGCGGGAGCTAACAATGAGCAGTTCTTC.

The chain links TRBV3-1 (or the pseudogene TRBV3-2) to TRBJ2-3; TRBD1 matches 10 bases. V shed 1 base, J shed 6 bases, and the junction held 1 base outside the gene matches. Germline V gives CDR1 LGHDT, CDR2 YNNKEL (reference sequence). There are 14 residues in the CDR3. CDR3 DNA: TGTGCCAGCAGCCAAGGACAGGGGGCGGATACGCAGTATTTT. This translates into CASSQGQGADTQYF.

V is TRBV9 and J is TRBJ2-5; possibly TRBD2 for D (6 bases). CDR1 is SGDLS and CDR2 is YYNGEE in the germline V gene. Trimming took 0 bases from V and 5 from J, leaving 14 bases between them. This CDR3 has 15 amino acids. The CDR3 DNA reads as TGTGCCAGCAGCGTAGGAGGCGGGACGAAGGAGACCCAGTACTTC. Its translation: CASSVGGGTKETQYF.

J is TRBJ2-2 and V is TRBV4-3, with TRBD2 matching over 14 bases. Per the germline V gene, CDR1 is LGHNA and CDR2 is YSLEER. J lost 0 bases, V lost 4 bases, and 10 bases had no gene match. This CDR3 comprises 20 residues. CDR3 sequence (DNA): TGCGCCAGCAGCCTCGGACTAGCGGGGGGTTCAATCGCGAACACCGGGGAGCTGTTTTTT. This codes for CASSLGLAGGSIANTGELFF.

The sample holds one count of this clone. This chain connects TRBV2 to TRBJ1-5; possibly TRBD1 for D (6 bases). V lost 4 bases and J 9 bases, leaving 16 bases between the germline ends. CDR3 length: 14 residues. Germline V CDR1 and CDR2: SNHLY, FYNNEI. The CDR3 DNA reads as TGTGCCAGCAGTGTCATGGACAGCGCCGGGCCCCAGCATTTT. As protein: CASSVMDSAGPQHF.

The rearrangement links TRBV19 to TRBJ1-2; the D gene is possibly TRBD1 (6 bases). Trimming left V 0 bases short and J 4 bases short, with 12 bases between. The germline V gene encodes CDR1 LNHDA and CDR2 SQIVND (reference sequence). The length of the CDR3 is 15 residues. CDR3 DNA: TGTGCCAGTAGTATAGAACAGGGAGACCCCTATGGCTACACCTTC. Translation gives CASSIEQGDPYGYTF.

This chain links TRBV15 with TRBJ2-7; D is possibly TRBD2 (6 bases). This CDR3 region has 12 residues. In germline, CDR1 is LNHNV, CDR2 YYDKDF (reference sequence). V dropped 8 bases and J dropped 5 bases, with 13 bases sitting between them. CDR3 coding DNA: TGTGCCACCGGTGGGCGGGGCAACGAGCAGTACTTC. This sequence encodes CATGGRGNEQYF.

V is TRBV29-1 and J is TRBJ2-2; 7 bases agree with TRBD1. Germline trimming cut 4 bases from V and 4 bases from J; bases unmatched to any gene: 6. Germline V gene sequence: CDR1 SQVTM, CDR2 ANQGSEA. This CDR3 is 14 amino acids long. DNA of the CDR3: TGCAGCGTTGGACAGGGACAACCCACCGGGGAGCTGTTTTTT. As protein: CSVGQGQPTGELFF.

The chain is built from TRBV2 and TRBJ2-7; 7 nucleotides agree with TRBD2. There are 14 residues in the CDR3. The V segment lost 4 bases and the J segment 6 bases; nucleotides outside the gene matches: 9. Per germline, CDR1 SNHLY and CDR2 FYNNEI. This chain's CDR3 is CASSGETSSREQYF. CDR3 coding DNA: TGTGCCAGCAGTGGCGAGACTAGCTCTCGCGAGCAGTACTTC.

The rearrangement joins TRBV15 to TRBJ2-2; D is ambiguous. The V gene's germline CDR1 is LNHNV and CDR2 YYDKDF (reference sequence). Deletions cut 2 bases from V and 0 bases from J, with 10 bases between. This CDR3 comprises 16 residues. CDR3 region: CATSRYTAANTGELFF. CDR3 in DNA: TGTGCCACCAGCAGATACACAGCCGCGAACACCGGGGAGCTGTTTTTT. Drawing the rest from reference TRBV15 and TRBJ2-2, the complete variable domain is DAMVIQNPRYQVTQFGKPVTLSCSQTLNHNVMYWYQQKSSQAPKLLFHYYDKDFNNEADTPDNFQSRRPNTSFCFLDIRSPGLGDTAMYLCATSRYTAANTGELFFGEGSRLTVL.

The V call is TRBV14, the J call TRBJ2-5, with TRBD1 as a possible D gene (5 bases). The CDR3 sequence is 15 residues long. Trimming took 3 bases from V and 1 from J, leaving 12 bases between them. CDR1 is SGHDN and CDR2 is FVKESK in the germline V gene. In DNA form, the CDR3 reads TGTGCCAGCAGCCAGAAGGGGCTCGTCCAAGAGACCCAGTACTTC. Its protein is CASSQKGLVQETQYF.

J is TRBJ2-1 and V is TRBV18, with TRBD2 as a possible D gene (6 bases). V lost 4 bases, J lost 10 bases, and 11 bases lay in between. The germline gives CDR1 KGHSH, CDR2 LQKENI. The CDR3 runs 12 residues. This CDR3 reads CASSQLAEEQFF. The CDR3, as DNA: TGTGCCAGCTCACAACTAGCAGAAGAGCAGTTCTTC.

This chain joins TRBV4-3 and TRBJ2-7; TRBD2 is a possible D gene (5 bases). The CDR3 length is 15 residues. Germline V gives CDR1 LGHNA, CDR2 YSLEER. The V end was cut by 1 base, the J end by 2 bases, with 12 bases between. The CDR3 sequence is CASSQGTSSTYEQYF. As DNA, the CDR3 is TGCGCCAGCAGCCAAGGGACTTCTTCCACCTACGAGCAGTACTTC.